The 2 T cell receptor beta chains below come from one sample, sequenced in a study of T cell repertoires in cytomegalovirus infection. Their cognate antigens are unknown. MiXCR was run by TCRdb on the reads, yielding one entry per CDR3 protein. The data contain about a million distinct CDR3 sequences, less than 35% of them seen just once; the ten biggest clones take up over 12%. The sequences come from cultured CD8+ T cells from PBMCs, collected from culture after CMV antigen stimulation. All receptors derive from a human donor in good health (CMV status not recorded). Some clones in this sample may be carry-over from other donors' samples.

The chain uses TRBV2 and TRBJ2-1; a weak D match, TRBD1 (6 bases). The V end was cut by 8 bases, the J end by 1 base, with 9 bases between. The CDR3 spans 13 residues. CDR1 and CDR2 from the germline V gene are SNHLY and FYNNEI. In DNA, the CDR3 is TGTGCCAGCCACAGGGAGTCCTACAATGAGCAGTTCTTC. This encodes CASHRESYNEQFF.

This clonotype was seen a few times. V usage is TRBV10-3 and J usage is TRBJ2-7, with TRBD2 identical over 12 bases. Trimming at V came to 0 bases and at J to 3 bases, leaving 9 bases not matched to a gene. The CDR3 consists of 18 residues. The germline gives CDR1 ENHRY, CDR2 SYGVKD. In DNA, the CDR3 is TGTGCCATCAGTGAGTCGAAACTAGCGGGGGGCCATGGCTACGAGCAGTACTTC. Encoded protein: CAISESKLAGGHGYEQYF.